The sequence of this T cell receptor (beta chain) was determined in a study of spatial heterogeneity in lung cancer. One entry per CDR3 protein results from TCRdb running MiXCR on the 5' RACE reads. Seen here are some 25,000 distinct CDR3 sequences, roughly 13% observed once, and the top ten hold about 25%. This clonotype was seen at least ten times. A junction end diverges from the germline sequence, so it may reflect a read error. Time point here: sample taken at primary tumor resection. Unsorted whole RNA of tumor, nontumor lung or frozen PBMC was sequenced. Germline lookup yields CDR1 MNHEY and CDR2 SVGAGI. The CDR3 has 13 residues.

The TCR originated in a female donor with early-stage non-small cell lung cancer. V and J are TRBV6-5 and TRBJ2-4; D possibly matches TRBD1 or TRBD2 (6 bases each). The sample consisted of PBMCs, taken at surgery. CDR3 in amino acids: CASSPGGRLILYF. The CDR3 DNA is TGTGCCAGCAGCCCCGGGGGCCGTCTGATTCTGTACTTC.